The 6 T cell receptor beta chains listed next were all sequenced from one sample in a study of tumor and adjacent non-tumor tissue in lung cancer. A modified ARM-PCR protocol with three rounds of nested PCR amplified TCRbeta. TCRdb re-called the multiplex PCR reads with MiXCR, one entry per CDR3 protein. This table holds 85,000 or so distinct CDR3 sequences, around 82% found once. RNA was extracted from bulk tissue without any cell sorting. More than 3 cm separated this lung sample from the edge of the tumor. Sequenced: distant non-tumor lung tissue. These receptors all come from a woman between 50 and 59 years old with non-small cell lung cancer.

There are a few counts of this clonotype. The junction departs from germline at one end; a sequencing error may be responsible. The CDR3 DNA reads as TGTGCCAGCAGGTCGGGACAGGGGGCTTACACCGAGGAGCTGTTTTTT. The encoded protein is CASRSGQGAYTEELFF. The V call is TRBV5-8, the J call TRBJ2-2, with 12 bases identical to TRBD1. CDR1 and CDR2 (germline): SGHTS, YDEGEE. The CDR3 contains 16 residues. Complete variable domain (other parts from reference TRBV5-8 and TRBJ2-2): EAGVTQSPTHLIKTRGQQATLRCSPISGHTSVYWYQQALGLGLQFLLWYDEGEERNRGNFPPRFSGRQFPNYSSELNVNALELEDSALYLCASRSGQGAYTEELFFGEGSRLTVL.

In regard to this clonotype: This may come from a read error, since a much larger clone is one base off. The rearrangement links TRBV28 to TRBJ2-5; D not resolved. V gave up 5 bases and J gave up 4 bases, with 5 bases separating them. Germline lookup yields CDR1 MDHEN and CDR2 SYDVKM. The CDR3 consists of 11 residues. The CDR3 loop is CASSVSETQYF. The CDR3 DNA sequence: TGTGCCAGCAGTGTCTCAGAGACCCAGTACTTC.

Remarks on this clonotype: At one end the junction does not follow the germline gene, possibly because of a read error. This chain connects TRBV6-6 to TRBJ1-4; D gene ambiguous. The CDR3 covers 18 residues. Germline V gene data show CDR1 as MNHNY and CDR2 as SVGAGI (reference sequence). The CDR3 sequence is CVSSYMSSTLATNEKLFF. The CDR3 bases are TGTGTCAGCAGTTACATGAGCAGTACCCTTGCAACTAATGAAAAACTGTTTTTT.

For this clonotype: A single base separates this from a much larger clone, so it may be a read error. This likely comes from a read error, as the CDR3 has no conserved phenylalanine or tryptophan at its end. In DNA form, the CDR3 reads TGTGCCAGCAGTTTAAGGGGCACTAGGTATGAAGCTTTCTAT. This gives the protein CASSLRGTRYEAFY. This chain links TRBV28 with TRBJ1-1; D perhaps matches TRBD1 (5 bases). The CDR3 has 14 residues. CDR1 is MDHEN, CDR2 SYDVKM, per germline. The V end was cut by 2 bases, the J end by 7 bases, with 14 bases between.

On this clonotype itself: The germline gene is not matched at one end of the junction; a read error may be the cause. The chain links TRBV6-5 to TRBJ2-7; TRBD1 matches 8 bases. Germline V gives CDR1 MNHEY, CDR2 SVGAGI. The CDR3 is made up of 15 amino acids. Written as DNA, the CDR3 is TGTGCCAACAGTACCCAGAGACAGGGGAAATACGAGCAGTACTTC. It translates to CANSTQRQGKYEQYF.

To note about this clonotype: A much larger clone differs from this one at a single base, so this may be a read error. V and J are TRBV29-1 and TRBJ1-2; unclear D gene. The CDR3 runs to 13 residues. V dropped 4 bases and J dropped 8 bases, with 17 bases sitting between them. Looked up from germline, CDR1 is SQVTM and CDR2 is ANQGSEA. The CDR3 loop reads CSVARWETEGYTF. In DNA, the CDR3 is TGCAGCGTTGCTCGCTGGGAAACAGAAGGCTACACCTTC.